This T cell receptor (beta chain) was documented in a study of T cell responses to AZD1222 COVID-19 vaccine. Repertoires were generated with immunoSEQ multiplex PCR, while TCRdb's copy carries only in-frame clones and drops some. The table has 150,000 to 200,000 clones, just over 90% seen once. Comments on this clone: The antigen is not known.

V was trimmed by 2 bases and J by 7 bases, leaving 9 bases between them. CDR1 is SGHAT and CDR2 is FQNNGV in the germline V gene. The CDR3 totals 13 residues. Whole-study findings and limits: Spike was spanned by vaccine-associated CD4 TCRs, which were dominant at 160-218 and 743-854. When two AZD1222 doses had been given, Spike-specific TCR breadth and depth rose.

The chain combines TRBV11-2 with TRBJ1-5; maybe TRBD1 (6 bases). This sequence originates from an adult who received the AZD1222 COVID-19 vaccine. Sequencing was performed on peripheral blood, taken 28 days after the second AZD1222 dose. CDR3 in amino acids: CASSLRGGQPQHF. CDR3 nucleotide sequence: TGTGCCAGCAGCTTACGGGGGGGCCAGCCCCAGCATTTT.